This record looks at one T cell receptor (beta chain) sequence and its context. Original methodology: Scientists estimated how many nucleated cells there were by amplifying reference gene primers. TCRdb's copy holds only in-frame clones and misses some; the assay was immunoSEQ multiplex PCR. That table supplies the V and J calls and clone size; D and trimming were determined from the DNA. The repertoire holds some 200,000 clones, with 70% to 85% as singletons. With V trimmed by 0 bases and J by 9 bases, 6 bases remained unmatched. The CDR3 sequence is 14 residues long. Germline V gene sequence: CDR1 SNHLY, CDR2 FYNNEI. This entry is derived from a study of blood T cell repertoires in COVID-19. As for the study in general: From the United States, Italy and Spain came samples of acute and convalescent COVID-19. Sources were T cells, B-cell-depleted T cells, or PBMCs; the material itself was cDNA or gDNA.

The source material was peripheral blood. The clonotype originates from a man aged 50-59 years with active or convalescent COVID-19. V usage is TRBV2 and J usage is TRBJ2-7, with TRBD2 matching over 9 bases. The CDR3 region has the DNA TGTGCCAGCAGTGAAGCTGTGACTAGCGGCAGGCAGTACTTC. As protein: CASSEAVTSGRQYF.